One and the same sample provided the 26 T cell receptor beta chains below, sequenced in a study of cytomegalovirus exposure and HLA in healthy donors. It was with 60 Vbeta and 13 Jbeta primers that the PCR ran. Profiling relied on immunoSEQ multiplex PCR, and the TCRdb table lists in-frame clones only, not all of them. The sample has around 64,000 clones; approximately 90% are singletons. The sequenced sample was PBMCs. These receptors all come from a woman in her 30s in good health and CMV-seronegative.

The chain has TRBV9 and TRBJ2-7, with D possibly matching TRBD2 (5 bases). Per germline, CDR1 SGDLS and CDR2 YYNGEE. The CDR3 runs 15 residues. Deletions cut 2 bases from V and 0 bases from J, with 12 bases between. The CDR3 loop reads CASSVGGPASYEQYF. In nucleotides, the CDR3 is TGTGCCAGCAGCGTTGGAGGACCCGCCTCCTACGAGCAGTACTTC.

In DNA form, the CDR3 reads TGCGCCAGCAGACATGGGTACAGGGCGGCCCGTAATGAAAAACTGTTTTTT. Translated, it gives CASRHGYRAARNEKLFF. The chain links TRBV5-1 to TRBJ1-4; the D gene is possibly TRBD1 (6 bases). The ends were cut back, 5 bases at V and 4 bases at J, with 21 bases in the middle. The CDR3 loop spans 17 amino acids. Germline CDR1 SGHRS, CDR2 YFSETQ.

In its sample, this clone was seen a few times. The chain combines TRBV29-1 with TRBJ1-3; D is uncertain. The CDR3 length is 11 residues. V was trimmed by 6 bases and J by 1 base, leaving 4 bases between them. Germline CDR1 is SQVTM and CDR2 is ANQGSEA. The DNA of the CDR3 is TGCAGCGTCGTTTCTGGAAACACCATATATTTT. Amino acid sequence: CSVVSGNTIYF.

As concerns this clone: The CDR3 ends on some other residue instead of the conserved phenylalanine or tryptophan, so this is likely a read error. The chain combines TRBV30 with TRBJ1-5, with D uncertain. Trimming removed 4 bases at V and 1 base at J, with 14 bases between. CDR1 GTSNPN and CDR2 SVGIG come from the germline V gene (reference sequence). The length of the CDR3 is 15 residues. As DNA, the CDR3 is TGTGCCTGGACCGCCGCAGGCGGGAGCAATCAGCCCCAGCATCTT. Its protein is CAWTAAGGSNQPQHL.

The V and J genes are TRBV4-2 and TRBJ2-1; TRBD2 aligns across 7 bases. The trim removed 4 bases at V and 7 bases at J, leaving 10 bases unmatched. Per germline, CDR1 LGHNA and CDR2 YNFKEQ. This CDR3 spans 15 amino acids. The CDR3 DNA reads TGTGCCAGCAGCCCCACTAGCGACGGGCTGAATGAGCAGTTCTTC. Amino acids: CASSPTSDGLNEQFF.

The V gene is TRBV14, the J gene TRBJ2-7, with D possibly being TRBD2 (5 bases). V lost 4 bases to trimming and J lost 12 bases, with 16 bases between them. The CDR3 has 12 residues. Germline CDR1 reads SGHDN; CDR2 reads FVKESK. CDR3 in DNA: TGTGCCAGCAGCCCGCGGGCGGGCCTACGGTACTTC. Translating it yields CASSPRAGLRYF.

The gene calls are TRBV5-1 and TRBJ1-1; D is unclear. V was cut by 4 bases and J by 0 bases, with 13 bases left in between. The CDR3 covers 15 residues. From germline, CDR1 is SGHRS and CDR2 YFSETQ. The chain's CDR3 is CASSLDAGMNTEAFF. The CDR3 DNA reads TGCGCCAGCAGCCTCGATGCGGGGATGAACACTGAAGCTTTCTTT.

The chain is built from TRBV18 and TRBJ1-1; D is unresolved. The V and J ends lost 1 base and 0 bases respectively, with 9 bases between them. Germline V CDR1 and CDR2: KGHSH, LQKENI. This CDR3 has 15 amino acids. CDR3 bases: TGTGCCAGCTCACCACGATCACAGATGAACACTGAAGCTTTCTTT. Its protein product is CASSPRSQMNTEAFF.

V and J are TRBV7-2 and TRBJ1-4; D gene uncertain. The germline V gene has CDR1 SGHTA and CDR2 FQGNSA. This CDR3 spans 14 amino acids. The germline V and J ends were trimmed by 5 bases and 4 bases, with 11 bases remaining between them. The CDR3 DNA reads TGTGCCAGCAGCGGAGGCGGGTATAATGAAAAACTGTTTTTT. Protein: CASSGGGYNEKLFF. The entire variable domain, with the rest obtained from reference TRBV7-2 and TRBJ1-4, is as follows: GAGVSQSPSNKVTEKGKDVELRCDPISGHTALYWYRQSLGQGLEFLIYFQGNSAPDKSGLPSDRFSAERTGGSVSTLTIQRTQQEDSAVYLCASSGGGYNEKLFFGSGTQLSVL.

V gene TRBV5-4 combines with J gene TRBJ2-1, with 8 bases identical to TRBD2. This CDR3 region has 17 residues. Germline V gene data show CDR1 as SGHNT and CDR2 as YYREEE (reference sequence). J lost 9 bases, V lost 1 base, and 15 bases had no gene match. The CDR3 coding sequence is TGTGCCAGCAGCTTGCCCCCTGGCGGGAGGCCCGGTGTTGAGCAGTTCTTC. It encodes CASSLPPGGRPGVEQFF.

The chain joins TRBV7-6 to TRBJ2-5, with a possible D match to TRBD2 (7 bases). Germline CDR1 is SGHVS and CDR2 is FNYEAQ. This CDR3 is built from 15 residues. V lost 1 base and J 6 bases, leaving 15 bases between the germline ends. Here the CDR3 reads CASSLGGGGEKTQYF. The CDR3 coding sequence is TGTGCCAGCAGCTTAGGAGGAGGGGGGGAAAAGACCCAGTACTTC.

The table lists this clone with a few counts. The chain has TRBV18 and TRBJ1-1; D ambiguous. The ends were cut back, 2 bases at V and 7 bases at J, with 8 bases in the middle. The CDR3 is 12 residues long. The V gene's germline CDR1 is KGHSH and CDR2 LQKENI. The CDR3: CASSPGEGEAFF. For the CDR3, the DNA is TGTGCCAGCTCACCAGGGGAGGGTGAAGCTTTCTTT. The variable domain in full, completed from reference TRBV18 and TRBJ1-1, reads NAGVMQNPRHLVRRRGQEARLRCSPMKGHSHVYWYRQLPEEGLKFMVYLQKENIIDESGMPKERFSAEFPKEGPSILRIQQVVRGDSAAYFCASSPGEGEAFFGQGTRLTVV.

A note on this clone: At one end the junction does not follow the germline gene, possibly because of a read error. The rearrangement uses TRBV7-7 and TRBJ2-2, with TRBD1 matching over 7 bases. The CDR3 consists of 14 residues. Germline assignment: CDR1 SSHAT and CDR2 FNYEAQ (reference sequence). CDR3 amino acids: CASSYLQGVGELFF. For the CDR3, the DNA is TGTGCTAGCAGCTACTTGCAGGGGGTCGGGGAGCTGTTTTTT.

This clone was counted once. The V and J genes are TRBV11-2 and TRBJ2-5; TRBD2 is a possible D gene (5 bases). CDR3 length: 12 residues. The V gene's germline CDR1 is SGHAT and CDR2 FQNNGV. V was pared by 6 bases and J by 9 bases, with 14 bases between. CDR3 in amino acids: CASSLHLEAQYF. CDR3 bases: TGTGCCAGCAGTCTGCATTTGGAGGCCCAGTACTTC.

This sequence joins TRBV15 and TRBJ2-3, with D hard to call. CDR3 length: 14 amino acids. V lost 4 bases and J 2 bases, leaving 10 bases between the germline ends. CDR1 is LNHNV, CDR2 YYDKDF, per germline (reference sequence). CDR3: CATSNREFTDTQYF. As DNA, the CDR3 is TGTGCCACCAGCAACAGAGAATTCACAGATACGCAGTATTTT.

The V and J genes are TRBV7-3 and TRBJ2-1, with 9 bases that match TRBD2. Trimming took 3 bases from V and 0 from J; bases not matched to a gene: 3. Germline CDR1 reads SGHTA; CDR2 reads FQGTGA. The CDR3 contains 16 residues. CDR3 coding DNA: TGTGCCAGCAGCTTGAATAGCGGGAGCTCCTACAATGAGCAGTTCTTC. Protein sequence: CASSLNSGSSYNEQFF.

In this sample, this clone turned up once. J is TRBJ2-3 and V is TRBV9, with 9 bases matching TRBD2. The J segment lost 6 bases and the V segment lost 5 bases, leaving 13 bases of the junction unmatched. Germline loops: CDR1 SGDLS, CDR2 YYNGEE. The CDR3 is 16 residues long. Written as DNA, the CDR3 is TGTGCCAGCAGGGAAGGGGGCGGGAGGGCAGGCGATACGCAGTATTTT. Its translation: CASREGGGRAGDTQYF.

V and J are TRBV28 and TRBJ1-2; D might be TRBD1 (6 bases). V was trimmed by 6 bases and J by 3 bases, leaving 14 bases between them. The CDR3 extends over 14 amino acids. The germline V gene encodes CDR1 MDHEN and CDR2 SYDVKM. The CDR3 coding sequence is TGTGCCAGCAGATACGGGGGGCGCGACTATGGCTACACCTTC. It specifies CASRYGGRDYGYTF.

The chain has TRBV5-6 and TRBJ1-1, with D unclear. The V end was cut by 6 bases, the J end by 0 bases, with 9 bases between. CDR1 is SGHDT, CDR2 YYEEEE, per germline. The CDR3 spans 13 residues. The CDR3 here is CASTFPMNTEAFF. The CDR3 DNA follows: TGTGCCAGCACCTTCCCAATGAACACTGAAGCTTTCTTT.

This rearrangement joins TRBV30 to TRBJ1-4; TRBD1 matches at 7 bases. Germline loops: CDR1 GTSNPN, CDR2 SVGIG (reference sequence). The CDR3 runs to 15 residues. The J segment lost 3 bases and the V segment lost 2 bases, leaving 6 bases of the junction unmatched. CDR3 region: CAWSSTGVPNEKLFF. CDR3 in DNA: TGTGCCTGGAGTTCTACAGGGGTTCCTAATGAAAAACTGTTTTTT.

The J gene is TRBJ1-2, the V gene TRBV19; D unresolved. V lost 3 bases and J 4 bases, leaving 9 bases between the germline ends. Germline loops: CDR1 LNHDA, CDR2 SQIVND (reference sequence). This CDR3 is built from 13 residues. CDR3 nucleotides: TGTGCCAGTAGTATGGCCCCCCTCTATGGCTACACCTTC. Protein: CASSMAPLYGYTF.

This chain links TRBV7-2 with TRBJ2-3; D ambiguous. The germline V and J ends were trimmed by 0 bases and 4 bases, with 8 bases remaining between them. The CDR3 spans 14 residues. Germline V gene lookup returns CDR1 SGHTA and CDR2 FQGNSA. CDR3 protein: CASSLASSSDTQYF. CDR3 DNA: TGTGCCAGCAGCTTAGCATCTAGTTCAGATACGCAGTATTTT.

CDR3 bases: TGTGCCAGCAGCTTAAACAGCCTGAACTATGGCTACACCTTC. As protein: CASSLNSLNYGYTF. V and J are TRBV7-9 and TRBJ1-2, with D unclear. V was cut by 2 bases and J by 2 bases, with 9 bases left in between. This CDR3 region has 14 residues. Germline V gene sequence: CDR1 SEHNR, CDR2 FQNEAQ (reference sequence).

The rearrangement uses TRBV6-5 and TRBJ1-2, with 9 bases identical to TRBD1. Germline V gene lookup returns CDR1 MNHEY and CDR2 SVGAGI. Losses at the gene ends were 4 bases for V and 7 bases for J; bases not matched to a gene: 7. This CDR3 region has 14 residues. CDR3 in amino acids: CASSFTGGAGGYTF. The CDR3 region has the DNA TGTGCCAGCAGTTTTACAGGGGGCGCGGGTGGCTACACCTTC.

The chain links TRBV19 to TRBJ1-2; perhaps TRBD1 as D (6 bases). Germline CDR1 and CDR2: LNHDA and SQIVND (reference sequence). V gave up 1 base and J gave up 3 bases, with 15 bases separating them. The CDR3 sequence is 16 residues long. Written as DNA, the CDR3 is TGTGCCAGTAGTATAGGCCCGACAGGTTTTGACTATGGCTACACCTTC. Amino acids: CASSIGPTGFDYGYTF.

The chain joins TRBV5-1 to TRBJ2-1, with a tentative D call TRBD1 (6 bases). CDR1 SGHRS and CDR2 YFSETQ come from the germline V gene. The CDR3 totals 15 residues. V was clipped by 3 bases and J by 2 bases, with 12 bases between them. The CDR3 loop reads CASSSTGSTYNEQFF. CDR3 bases: TGCGCCAGCAGCTCAACAGGGAGCACCTACAATGAGCAGTTCTTC. The variable domain in full, completed from reference TRBV5-1 and TRBJ2-1, reads KAGVTQTPRYLIKTRGQQVTLSCSPISGHRSVSWYQQTPGQGLQFLFEYFSETQRNKGNFPGRFSGRQFSNSRSEMNVSTLELGDSALYLCASSSTGSTYNEQFFGPGTRLTVL.